These T cell receptor beta chains were read from a single sample in a study of blood T cell repertoires in COVID-19. The data were produced by immunoSEQ multiplex PCR, yet TCRdb's version contains in-frame clones alone and is incomplete. The sample lists a few hundred thousand clones, approximately 86% occurring once. The sequenced material came from peripheral blood. The receptors originated from a woman aged 50 to 60 with active or convalescent COVID-19. CDR3s include the opening cysteine and the closing phenylalanine or tryptophan. D genes are given only for firm matches. The listing skips clone size in some rows; elsewhere it reads once, few, many or a size class.

length,size,V,J,D,DNA,CDR3
18,.,TRBV19,TRBJ2-2,TRBD2,TGTGCCAGTAGTATCCGACTAGCGGGAGACGCCAACACCGGGGAGCTGTTTTTT,CASSIRLAGDANTGELFF
17,.,TRBV7-6,TRBJ1-5,.,TGTGCCAGCAGCTTAGGGGTGGGGGCAGGTAGCAATCAGCCCCAGCATTTT,CASSLGVGAGSNQPQHF
11,.,TRBV19,TRBJ1-5,.,TGTGCCAGTAGTATCGGGGTGAACCAGCATTTT,CASSIGVNQHF
13,.,TRBV20-1,TRBJ1-1,TRBD1,TGCAGTGCTAGTAGGCATCAGGGGGGAGAAGCTTTCTTT,CSASRHQGGEAFF
18,.,TRBV27,TRBJ2-2,TRBD2,TGTGCCAGCACCGCCCCATGGGACGGGAGGGTCCACACCGGGGAGCTGTTTTTT,CASTAPWDGRVHTGELFF
13,.,TRBV12-5,TRBJ1-1,.,TGTGCTAGTGGTTTGGTAGGAGGATCTGAAGCTTTCTTT,CASGLVGGSEAFF
15,.,TRBV6-5,TRBJ1-2,.,TGTGCCAGCAGTTACTCGACAGTACACACTTATGGCTACACCTTC,CASSYSTVHTYGYTF
15,many,TRBV5-1,TRBJ2-7,TRBD2,TGCGCCAGCAGCCCCAGCGGGAGCAGGTCATACGAGCAGTACTTC,CASSPSGSRSYEQYF
15,.,TRBV5-1,TRBJ2-7,TRBD1,TGCGCCAGCAGCTTGGAGACAGGGGTTTGGGGCGAGCAGTACTTC,CASSLETGVWGEQYF
17,.,TRBV2,TRBJ2-7,TRBD1,TGTGCCAGCAGTACCGGGACAGGGGGCATAACGACCTACGAGCAGTACTTC,CASSTGTGGITTYEQYF
14,.,TRBV15,TRBJ2-7,TRBD2,TGTGCCACCAGCAGAGAGTTGCTAGCGGGGGAGCAGTACTTC,CATSRELLAGEQYF
14,.,TRBV25-1,TRBJ1-1,TRBD1,TGTGCCAGCAGTCGACAGGGGGCAAACACTGAAGCTTTCTTT,CASSRQGANTEAFF
14,.,TRBV7-2,TRBJ1-5,.,TGTGCCAGCAGCTTAATAGTAGGAGGTCAGCCCCAGCATTTT,CASSLIVGGQPQHF
17,.,TRBV9,TRBJ2-3,TRBD2,TGTGCCAGCAGCGTAGGGCTAGCGGGAGCGGGGCGAGATACGCAGTATTTT,CASSVGLAGAGRDTQYF
16,.,TRBV10-3,TRBJ2-7,TRBD2,TGTGCCATCTCCTTCTCAGCGGGGGTGGCGGGGGACGAGCAGTACTTC,CAISFSAGVAGDEQYF
15,once,TRBV24-1,TRBJ2-5,TRBD2,TGTGCCACCAGTGACCCGGGGGGGAACCAAGAGACCCAGTACTTC,CATSDPGGNQETQYF
17,.,TRBV13,TRBJ2-3,.,TGTGCCAGCAGCACCTACGGTACGCCAATAAGCACAGATACGCAGTATTTT,CASSTYGTPISTDTQYF
15,.,TRBV5-1,TRBJ2-7,.,TGCGCCAGCAGCTTGAGTGAGGGACTCTCCCACGAGCAGTACTTC,CASSLSEGLSHEQYF
15,once,TRBV4-1,TRBJ1-2,.,TGCGCCAGCAGCCAGTTCGGACACCTTAACTATGGCTACACCTTC,CASSQFGHLNYGYTF
17,.,TRBV19,TRBJ2-2,.,TGTGCCAGTAGTATCTCGTTTCTGGGGGCGGAAACCGGGGAGCTGTTTTTT,CASSISFLGAETGELFF
14,.,TRBV6-5,TRBJ2-3,TRBD2,TGTGCCAGCAGTTCCGGGACTACCACAGATACGCAGTATTTT,CASSSGTTTDTQYF
13,.,TRBV19,TRBJ2-7,.,TGTGCGAGTAGGGGGACTATCTCCTACGAGCAGTACTTC,CASRGTISYEQYF
16,.,TRBV6-5,TRBJ2-1,TRBD2,TGTGCCAGCAGTTACTCGTCGGGACTAGCTTACAATGAGCAGTTCTTC,CASSYSSGLAYNEQFF
13,.,TRBV29-1,TRBJ2-7,TRBD1,TGCAGCGCTAAGACAGGGGCAGGGTACGAGCAGTACTTC,CSAKTGAGYEQYF
14,.,TRBV6-5,TRBJ1-4,TRBD1,TGTGCCAGCAGGCCGACAGGGACTAATGAAAAACTGTTTTTT,CASRPTGTNEKLFF
14,.,TRBV18,TRBJ1-2,TRBD1,TGTGCCAGCTCACCAGGCAGGGGGAACTATGGCTACACCTTC,CASSPGRGNYGYTF
15,.,TRBV6-4,TRBJ1-2,.,TGTGCCAGCAGTGACCACGGAGGCCCTTTCTATGGCTACACCTTC,CASSDHGGPFYGYTF
13,.,TRBV10-3,TRBJ1-3,.,TGTGCCATCAGTGAGAACCAATTAGACACCATATATTTT,CAISENQLDTIYF
15,.,TRBV7-9,TRBJ2-7,TRBD2,TGTGCCAGCAGCTTTCTAGCGGGAGGCCCCTACGAGCAGTACTTC,CASSFLAGGPYEQYF
13,few,TRBV30,TRBJ1-5,.,TGTGCCTGGGCTGGACAGAATGATCAGCCCCAGCATTTT,CAWAGQNDQPQHF
12,few,TRBV2,TRBJ2-7,TRBD1,TGTGCCAGCAGCGGACAGGGGCACGAGCAGTACTTC,CASSGQGHEQYF
17,.,TRBV5-1,TRBJ1-2,.,TGCGCCAGCAGCTTGTCGGGTCCGGCGCGAGCTAACTATGGCTACACCTTC,CASSLSGPARANYGYTF
16,.,TRBV23-1,TRBJ2-3,.,TGCGCCAGCAGTCATGGGACAAGGGTTAGCACAGATACGCAGTATTTT,CASSHGTRVSTDTQYF
13,few,TRBV5-6,TRBJ1-6,TRBD1,TGTGCCAGCAGCTCCGGGACAGCTCCTATGATCCACTTT,CASSSGTAPMIHF
15,.,TRBV28,TRBJ1-1,TRBD1,TGTGCCAGCAGCCCCCGGGGACAGGGGCACACTGAAGCTTTCTTT,CASSPRGQGHTEAFF
13,.,TRBV19,TRBJ2-4,.,TGTGCCAGTAGTTTCGAGGCGGGCCGGACCGAGTACTTC,CASSFEAGRTEYF
14,.,TRBV7-2,TRBJ2-7,.,TGTGCCAGCAGCCCCTATAAAGACTGGTACGAGCAGTACTTC,CASSPYKDWYEQYF
14,.,TRBV7-2,TRBJ2-5,TRBD2,TGTGCCAGCAGCTTATTTACGGGAGGGAAGACCCAGTACTTC,CASSLFTGGKTQYF
14,.,TRBV7-9,TRBJ1-2,.,TGTGCCAGCAGCTTACAGGGAAACGCCTATGGCTACACCTTC,CASSLQGNAYGYTF
13,.,TRBV12-3/TRBV12-4,TRBJ1-5,.,TGTGCCAGCAGCCCTGACTCGGGTCAGCCCCAGCATTTT,CASSPDSGQPQHF
14,.,TRBV10-3,TRBJ1-1,.,TGTGCCATCAGTGAGTCCTACGGGAACACTGAAGCTTTCTTT,CAISESYGNTEAFF
16,.,TRBV7-9,TRBJ2-2,.,TGTGCCAGCCTAGAAAACGGAGGATCGAACACCGGGGAGCTGTTTTTT,CASLENGGSNTGELFF
15,.,TRBV19,TRBJ2-7,TRBD2,TGTGCCAGTAGTATAGACCCTAGCGGGAGCAACGAGCAGTACTTC,CASSIDPSGSNEQYF
15,.,TRBV28,TRBJ2-7,.,TGTGCCAGCAGTTTACTGATGGACATGGGCTACGAGCAGTACTTC,CASSLLMDMGYEQYF